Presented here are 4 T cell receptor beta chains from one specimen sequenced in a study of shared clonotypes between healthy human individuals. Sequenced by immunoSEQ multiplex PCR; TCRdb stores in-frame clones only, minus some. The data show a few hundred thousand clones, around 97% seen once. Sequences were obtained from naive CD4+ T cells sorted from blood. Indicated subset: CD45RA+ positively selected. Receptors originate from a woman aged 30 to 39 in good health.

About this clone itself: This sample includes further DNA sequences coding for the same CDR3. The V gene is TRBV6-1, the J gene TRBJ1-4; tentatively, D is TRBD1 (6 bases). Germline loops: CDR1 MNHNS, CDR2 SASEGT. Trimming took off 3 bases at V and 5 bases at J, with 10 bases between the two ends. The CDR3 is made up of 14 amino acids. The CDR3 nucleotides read TGTGCCAGCAGTGAGGACAGACTGAATGAAAAACTGTTTTTT. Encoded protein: CASSEDRLNEKLFF.

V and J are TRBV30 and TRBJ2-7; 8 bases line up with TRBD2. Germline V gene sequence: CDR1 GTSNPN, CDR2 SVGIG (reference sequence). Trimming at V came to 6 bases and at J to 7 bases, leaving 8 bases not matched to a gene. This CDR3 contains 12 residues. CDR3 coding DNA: TGTGCCTGCCATACGATAGCGGGGGAGCAGTACTTC. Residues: CACHTIAGEQYF.

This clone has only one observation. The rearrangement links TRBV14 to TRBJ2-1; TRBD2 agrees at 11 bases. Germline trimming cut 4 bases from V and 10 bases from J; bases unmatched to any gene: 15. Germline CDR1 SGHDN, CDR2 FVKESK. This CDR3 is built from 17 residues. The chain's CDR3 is CASSPSQLAGAGGEQFF. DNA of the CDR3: TGTGCCAGCAGCCCTTCCCAACTAGCGGGAGCAGGGGGGGAGCAGTTCTTC. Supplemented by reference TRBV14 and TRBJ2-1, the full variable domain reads EAGVTQFPSHSVIEKGQTVTLRCDPISGHDNLYWYRRVMGKEIKFLLHFVKESKQDESGMPNNRFLAERTGGTYSTLKVQPAELEDSGVYFCASSPSQLAGAGGEQFFGPGTRLTVL.

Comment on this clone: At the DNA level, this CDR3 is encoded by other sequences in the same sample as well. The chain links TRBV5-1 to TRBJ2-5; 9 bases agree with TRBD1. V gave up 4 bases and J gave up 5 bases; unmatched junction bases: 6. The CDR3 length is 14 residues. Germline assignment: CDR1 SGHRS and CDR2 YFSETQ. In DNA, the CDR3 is TGCGCCAGCAGCCTGGGACAGGGATCTGAGACCCAGTACTTC. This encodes CASSLGQGSETQYF.